This T cell receptor (beta chain) was found in a study of CD8 T cells in Susac syndrome. Random hexamers served to reverse transcribe roughly 0.5 to 1 ug RNA. One entry per CDR3 protein results from TCRdb running MiXCR on the immunoSEQ multiplex PCR reads. The sample contains 130,000 or so distinct CDR3 sequences, over 80% of which appear only once. Trimming removed 4 bases from V and 3 bases from J; junction bases left unmatched: 16. CDR1 is MNHEY, CDR2 SVGAGI, per germline. The CDR3 runs to 18 residues. The sequence came from a human donor with multiple sclerosis. This chain joins TRBV6-5 and TRBJ1-1; 8 bases map to TRBD1. The sample comprised CD8+ T cells from PBMCs. The CDR3 loop reads CASSSSIRDRGGDTEAFF. The CDR3 nucleotides are TGTGCCAGCAGTTCTTCAATTCGAGACAGGGGTGGTGACACTGAAGCTTTCTTT.